This is a list of T cell receptor beta chains from one sample in a study of Ad26.COV2.S vaccination and SARS-CoV-2 variants. TCRdb's table, derived via immunoSEQ multiplex PCR, lists solely in-frame clones and lacks some. This table holds approximately 410,000 clones, 88% found once. The sample in question was peripheral blood, obtained in a trial of Ad26.COV2.S vaccine versus placebo. These receptors came from a person aged 18-65 years who received the Ad26.COV2.S COVID-19 vaccine or a placebo. The CDR3 runs from the conserved cysteine through the conserved F or W. The D gene is left open where the match is weak. Expanded clones get a size class; other rows say once, few or many, or leave the size out.

V gene,J gene,clone size,D gene,CDR3 DNA,CDR3 protein
TRBV2,TRBJ2-1,once,TRBD2,TGTGCCAGCAGTCGAGGACTAGGGGTCTTACATGAGCAGTTCTTC,CASSRGLGVLHEQFF
TRBV4-3,TRBJ1-3,.,TRBD1,TGCGCCAGCAGCCATAACCTCGGACAGGGGGCTGGAAACACCATATATTTT,CASSHNLGQGAGNTIYF
TRBV5-6,TRBJ2-3,.,.,TGTGCCAGCAGCTTGGTGACAGGATCCACAGATACGCAGTATTTT,CASSLVTGSTDTQYF
TRBV28,TRBJ1-1,.,.,TGTGCCAGCAGCGCCTTTTGGGGGGACTGGACAGCTTTCTTT,CASSAFWGDWTAFF
TRBV5-1,TRBJ2-5,.,.,TGCGCCAGCAGCTTTGACAGTTTCCAAGAGACCCAGTACTTC,CASSFDSFQETQYF
TRBV28,TRBJ1-1,once,.,TGTGCCAGCAGCCATCTTTACGGACACCTGAACACTGAAGCTTTCTTT,CASSHLYGHLNTEAFF
TRBV29-1,TRBJ2-5,.,.,TGCAGCGTTGAAGATTGGAGGGTCCAAGAGACCCAGTACTTC,CSVEDWRVQETQYF
TRBV7-9,TRBJ1-1,.,.,TGTGCCAGCAGCACCGGACTGGTGAACACTGAAGCTTTCTTT,CASSTGLVNTEAFF
TRBV5-5,TRBJ2-5,.,.,TGTGCCAGCAGCCGACAGCGGCTAGCGACACAAGAGACCCAGTACTTC,CASSRQRLATQETQYF
TRBV27,TRBJ1-5,.,.,TGTGCCAGCAGTCGTAGTAGGAGCAATCAGCCCCAGCATTTT,CASSRSRSNQPQHF
TRBV2,TRBJ2-7,many,.,TGTGCCAGCACTTGGGGGGCTGCGTACGAGCAGTACTTC,CASTWGAAYEQYF
TRBV5-6,TRBJ2-7,.,.,TGTGCCAGCAGCTTGGTGCCGGGGGATTCCTACGAGCAGTACTTC,CASSLVPGDSYEQYF
TRBV3-1/TRBV3-2,TRBJ2-1,.,TRBD2,TGTGCCAGCAGCCAAAGAGCGGGGGACAATGAGCAGTTCTTC,CASSQRAGDNEQFF
TRBV29-1,TRBJ2-1,.,TRBD2,TGCAGCGTCCCTGGGACTAGCGGGCTTTCCTACAATGAGCAGTTCTTC,CSVPGTSGLSYNEQFF
TRBV2,TRBJ2-2,.,.,TGTGCCAGCAGTGATGATGTGGGGGTAATAACCGGGGAGCTGTTTTTT,CASSDDVGVITGELFF
TRBV11-2,TRBJ2-7,.,.,TGTGCCAGCAGCTTGGTAGGGTCAGGTTACGAGCAGTACTTC,CASSLVGSGYEQYF
TRBV19,TRBJ1-1,.,TRBD1,TGTGCCAGTAGGTCACAGGGGGATCGCACTGAAGCTTTCTTT,CASRSQGDRTEAFF
TRBV7-2,TRBJ2-3,.,.,TGTGCCAGCACCGACCTAGGGGCCACAGATACGCAGTATTTT,CASTDLGATDTQYF
TRBV11-3,TRBJ2-7,.,.,TGTGCCAGCAGCCCCCAAAACGGGGCCAACGAGCAGTACTTC,CASSPQNGANEQYF
TRBV28,TRBJ2-3,.,.,TGTGCCAGCAGTTTAGACGCAGATACGCAGTATTTT,CASSLDADTQYF